The entry below describes one T cell receptor (beta chain). Its antigen is unknown. For the second PCR, which ran for about 6 to 11 cycles, a sample-barcoded 5' primer and a J-beta primer mix were used. Each cDNA molecule, via a template-switch adaptor with 12 random nucleotides, was tagged. The study obtained at least 2.5 million CDR3-containing paired-end reads from every sample. TCRdb re-called the 5' RACE reads with MiXCR, one entry per CDR3 protein. The repertoire holds some 1.8 million distinct CDR3 sequences, with 30% to 40% as singletons. The sample is drawn from a study of blood T cells in healthy people across ages. Deletions cut 0 bases from V and 0 bases from J, with 9 bases between. The CDR3 consists of 15 residues. Germline loops: CDR1 SGHRS, CDR2 YFSETQ. Findings and caveats of the study: Unknown donor CMV status possibly confounded expanded clonotype changes.

Isolation yielded PBMCs, at least 7 million per sample, in every case. The specimen was blood. This clonotype was sampled from a human donor in good health. The V gene is TRBV5-1, the J gene TRBJ1-2; perhaps TRBD1 as D (5 bases). Written as DNA, the CDR3 is TGCGCCAGCAGCTTGGGATGGGGCCCTAACTATGGCTACACCTTC. As protein: CASSLGWGPNYGYTF.